The T cell receptor beta chain under discussion was sequenced for a study of blood T cell repertoires in COVID-19. In the source study's methods: How many nucleated cells were present was estimated from reference gene primer amplification. Method: immunoSEQ multiplex PCR; TCRdb's copy keeps in-frame clones and lacks some. The D gene and trimming were derived from the DNA, and the V and J assignments and clone size from that table. The profile shows 45,000 to 60,000 clones, approximately 87% of them singletons. The sample was peripheral blood. The receptor's source is a human donor in a cohort sampled during active COVID-19.

CDR3 loop: CASSLDRSSSYEQYF. Here the CDR3 DNA reads TGTGCCAGCAGCTTAGACAGGTCGAGCTCCTACGAGCAGTACTTC. This chain links TRBV7-3 with TRBJ2-7; maybe TRBD1 (6 bases). The germline V gene encodes CDR1 SGHTA and CDR2 FQGTGA. This CDR3 is built from 15 residues. V was cut by 2 bases and J by 0 bases, with 11 bases left in between. Together with reference TRBV7-3 and TRBJ2-7, the CDR3 gives the full variable domain: GAGVSQTPSNKVTEKGKYVELRCDPISGHTALYWYRQSLGQGPEFLIYFQGTGAADDSGLPNDRFFAVRPEGSVSTLKIQRTERGDSAVYLCASSLDRSSSYEQYFGPGTRLTVT.